The T cell receptor (beta chain) under discussion was sequenced for a study of T cell responses to AZD1222 COVID-19 vaccine. At the level of the study: Second-dose groups at about 4 or about 12 weeks were pooled. Study-wide results and limits: Breadth and depth of Spike-specific TCRs rose after two AZD1222 doses. AZD1222 recipients seropositive at baseline numbered only six or seven.

Measured with immunoSEQ multiplex PCR; TCRdb has only the in-frame clones, and not every one. This sample yields more than 140,000 clones, of which around 90% are seen a single time; around 5.4% belongs to the top ten. In regard to this clone: Its antigen remains unknown.

CDR1 is MNHEY and CDR2 is SMNVEV in the germline V gene (reference sequence). Germline trimming cut 4 bases from V and 4 bases from J; bases unmatched to any gene: 4. This CDR3 has 14 residues. The source is an adult in good health. The J gene is TRBJ2-5, the V gene TRBV27; 9 nucleotides align to TRBD1. Sequenced here: peripheral blood, sampled on day 0 of AZD1222 vaccination. CDR3 in amino acids: CASSWGQGVETQYF. The CDR3 DNA is TGTGCCAGCAGTTGGGGACAGGGTGTAGAGACCCAGTACTTC.